Listed here are 10 T cell receptor beta chains from one sample, sequenced in a study of T-cell reconstitution after alpha-beta-depleted transplantation in children. During its preparation, the TCRbeta library received unique molecular identifiers. In TCRdb, the PCR reads were re-called with MiXCR into one record per CDR3 protein. The sample has 440,000 or so distinct CDR3 sequences, about 40% seen once. Sequencing used PBMCs, obtained before TCRalphabeta/CD19-depleted stem cell transplant. These receptors were collected from a girl aged 2-10 years with aplastic anemia, due to receive a stem cell transplant.

The rearrangement uses TRBV28 and TRBJ1-4; D perhaps matches TRBD1 (5 bases). Germline-derived CDR1 and CDR2 are MDHEN and SYDVKM. The CDR3 has 12 amino acids. Deletions cut 5 bases from V and 8 bases from J, with 9 bases between. The CDR3 nucleotides are TGTGCCAGCAGTCCGGGGCGGGAAAAACTGTTTTTT. Its protein product is CASSPGREKLFF. Full variable domain (outside the CDR3, taken from reference TRBV28 and TRBJ1-4): DVKVTQSSRYLVKRTGEKVFLECVQDMDHENMFWYRQDPGLGLRLIYFSYDVKMKEKGDIPEGYSVSREKKERFSLILESASTNQTSMYLCASSPGREKLFFGSGTQLSVL.

The chain is built from TRBV30 and TRBJ2-1; TRBD2 matches 10 bases. CDR1 and CDR2 (germline): GTSNPN, SVGIG (reference sequence). V dropped 2 bases and J dropped 8; count of bases not matched to a gene: 6. The CDR3 length is 14 residues. The CDR3, as DNA: TGTGCCTGGAGTAGCGGGAGGGCCACAGATGAGCAGTTCTTC. Its translation is CAWSSGRATDEQFF. Together with reference TRBV30 and TRBJ2-1, the CDR3 gives the full variable domain: SQTIHQWPATLVQPVGSPLSLECTVEGTSNPNLYWYRQAAGRGLQLLFYSVGIGQISSEVPQNLSASRPQDRQFILSSKKLLLSDSGFYLCAWSSGRATDEQFFGPGTRLTVL.

There are many counts of this clonotype. The rearrangement links TRBV12-3 or TRBV12-4 to TRBJ2-7; 8 bases align to TRBD2. This CDR3 contains 15 residues. J was trimmed by 5 bases and V by 5 bases; bases with no gene match: 11. This CDR3 is CASSPPGLGPDEQYF. The CDR3 DNA sequence: TGTGCCAGCAGTCCCCCGGGACTAGGTCCCGACGAGCAGTACTTC.

Only a few counts were recorded for this clonotype. The J gene is TRBJ2-2, the V gene TRBV20-1; 10 bases are shared with TRBD2. Germline CDR1 reads DFQATT; CDR2 reads SNEGSKA (reference sequence). The junction had 4 bases not matched to a gene; V was cut back by 3 bases and J by 3 bases. The CDR3 length is 15 residues. The CDR3 loop reads CSASSLAGDTGELFF. CDR3 DNA: TGCAGTGCTAGTAGTCTAGCGGGAGACACCGGGGAGCTGTTTTTT.

This clonotype has at least ten counts. V is TRBV7-2 and J is TRBJ2-3, with D perhaps matching TRBD2 (6 bases). Germline assignment: CDR1 SGHTA and CDR2 FQGNSA. There are 16 residues in the CDR3. The ends were cut back, 6 bases at V and 2 bases at J, with 18 bases in the middle. CDR3 residues: CASRGLLASPTDTQYF. CDR3 nucleotide sequence: TGTGCCAGCAGGGGATTGCTAGCGAGCCCCACAGATACGCAGTATTTT.

The V call is TRBV7-6, the J call TRBJ1-4; D is possibly TRBD1 (5 bases). CDR3 size: 14 residues. CDR1 and CDR2 (germline): SGHVS, FNYEAQ. Trimming removed 5 bases from V and 5 bases from J, with 12 bases in between. DNA of the CDR3: TGTGCCAGCAGCCAGGGACTGGCCAATGAAAAACTGTTTTTT. This encodes CASSQGLANEKLFF. The full variable domain, completed using reference TRBV7-6 and TRBJ1-4, is GAGVSQSPRYKVTKRGQDVALRCDPISGHVSLYWYRQALGQGPEFLTYFNYEAQQDKSGLPNDRFSAERPEGSISTLTIQRTEQRDSAMYRCASSQGLANEKLFFGSGTQLSVL.

In its sample, this clonotype was seen a few times. The V gene is TRBV5-1, the J gene TRBJ1-5; tentatively, D is TRBD1 (5 bases). The CDR3 has 14 amino acids. V gave up 0 bases and J gave up 7 bases, with 11 bases separating them. The germline gives CDR1 SGHRS, CDR2 YFSETQ. The CDR3 reads CASSLDGGLQPQHF. The CDR3 nucleotides read TGCGCCAGCAGCTTGGATGGGGGTTTGCAGCCCCAGCATTTT.

This clonotype was seen only a few times. The rearrangement links TRBV5-1 to TRBJ2-7; TRBD1 matches 8 bases. Germline-derived CDR1 and CDR2 are SGHRS and YFSETQ. The junction had 10 bases not matched to a gene; V was cut back by 4 bases and J by 7 bases. The CDR3 is made up of 14 amino acids. The CDR3 DNA sequence: TGCGCCAGCAGCCGGGGACAGGCCTCGGGGGAGCAGTACTTC. Protein: CASSRGQASGEQYF.

The chain employs TRBV2 and TRBJ2-1, with D tentatively TRBD1 (6 bases). The CDR3 is 15 amino acids. V lost 6 bases and J 2 bases, leaving 14 bases between the germline ends. Germline V gives CDR1 SNHLY, CDR2 FYNNEI. This CDR3 reads CASSATGLTYNEQFF. DNA of the CDR3: TGTGCCAGCAGCGCTACAGGGTTAACCTACAATGAGCAGTTCTTC.

The rearrangement links TRBV28 to TRBJ2-2; the match to TRBD2 covers 7 bases. Germline lookup yields CDR1 MDHEN and CDR2 SYDVKM. There are 16 residues in the CDR3. Unmatched junction bases numbered 6, after V lost 2 bases and J lost 3 bases. CDR3 in DNA: TGTGCCAGCAGTTTAAGCGAGGCGGGAGACACCGGGGAGCTGTTTTTT. Its protein is CASSLSEAGDTGELFF.